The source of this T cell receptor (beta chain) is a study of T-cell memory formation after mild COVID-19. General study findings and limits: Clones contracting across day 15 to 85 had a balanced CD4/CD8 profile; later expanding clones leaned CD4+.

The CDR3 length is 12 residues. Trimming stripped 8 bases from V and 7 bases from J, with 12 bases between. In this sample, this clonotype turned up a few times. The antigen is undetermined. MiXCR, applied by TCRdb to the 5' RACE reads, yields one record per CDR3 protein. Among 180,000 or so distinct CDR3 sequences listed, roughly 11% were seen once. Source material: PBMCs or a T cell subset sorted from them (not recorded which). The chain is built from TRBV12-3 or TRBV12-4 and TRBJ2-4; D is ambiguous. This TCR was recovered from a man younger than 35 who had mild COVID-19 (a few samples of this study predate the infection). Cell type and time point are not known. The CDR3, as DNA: TGTGCCAGCCGCGAGCAGAATAACATTCAGTACTTC. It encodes CASREQNNIQYF.